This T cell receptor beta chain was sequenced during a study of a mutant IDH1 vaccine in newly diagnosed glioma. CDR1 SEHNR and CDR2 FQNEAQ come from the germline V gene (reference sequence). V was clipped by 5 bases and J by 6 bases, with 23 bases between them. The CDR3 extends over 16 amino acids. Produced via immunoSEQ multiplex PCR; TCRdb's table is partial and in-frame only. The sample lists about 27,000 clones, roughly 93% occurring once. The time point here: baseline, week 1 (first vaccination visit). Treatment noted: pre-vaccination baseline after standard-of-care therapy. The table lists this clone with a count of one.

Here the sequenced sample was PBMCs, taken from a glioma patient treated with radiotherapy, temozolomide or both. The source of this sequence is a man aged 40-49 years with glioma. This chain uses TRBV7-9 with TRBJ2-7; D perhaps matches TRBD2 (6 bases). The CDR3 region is CASSPDRLVISPEQYF. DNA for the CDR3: TGTGCCAGCAGCCCAGACCGACTAGTAATATCGCCCGAGCAGTACTTC.